This paragraph covers one T cell receptor beta chain sequence. The data are from a study of blood T cell repertoires in COVID-19. The wider study: Acute-phase and convalescent COVID-19 samples originated in the United States, Italy and Spain.

Sequenced by immunoSEQ multiplex PCR; TCRdb stores in-frame clones only, minus some. The sample has roughly 260,000 clones, approximately 77% seen once. This clonotype was sampled from a woman younger than 30 with acute or convalescent COVID-19. Sequenced material: peripheral blood.

CDR3: CASSLRASGSSDTQYF. CDR3 DNA sequence: TGCGCCAGCAGCTTACGGGCTAGCGGGAGTAGTGATACGCAGTATTTT. The J gene is TRBJ2-3, the V gene TRBV5-1, with 10 bases fitting TRBD2. This CDR3 contains 16 residues. V lost 2 bases, J lost 6 bases, and 9 bases stayed unmatched. The V gene's germline CDR1 is SGHRS and CDR2 YFSETQ.